The sequence of this T cell receptor (beta chain) was determined in a study of T cell responses to AZD1222 COVID-19 vaccine. Whole-study results and caveats: Donors were mostly white British, more females; clonal diversity possibly underestimated.

Profiled with immunoSEQ multiplex PCR; TCRdb holds only in-frame clones, not every one. The sample lists 120,000 to 150,000 clones; more than 70% were seen once. This clone has only one observation. Its cognate antigen is unknown. CDR1 and CDR2 (germline): SGHDT, YYEEEE. This CDR3 comprises 15 residues. Deletions cut 6 bases from V and 0 bases from J, with 10 bases between. The chain is built from TRBV5-6 and TRBJ1-6; D is unclear. This sequence was found in an adult in good health. Here the sequenced sample was peripheral blood, taken on day 0 of AZD1222 vaccination. CDR3 nucleotides: TGTGCCAGCAAAGTCGGGAGCTCCTATAATTCACCCCTCCACTTT. Amino acids: CASKVGSSYNSPLHF.